These 11 T cell receptor beta chains came from one sample sequenced in a study of T cell responses to AZD1222 COVID-19 vaccine. Repertoires were generated with immunoSEQ multiplex PCR, while TCRdb's copy carries only in-frame clones and drops some. Among around 89,000 clones listed, more than 75% were seen once. This sample comprised peripheral blood, obtained on day 0 of AZD1222 vaccination. Receptors were obtained from an adult in good health.

This clone was seen only a few times. The chain couples TRBV27 to TRBJ2-7; D is possibly TRBD1 or TRBD2 (5 bases each). This CDR3 comprises 15 residues. Looked up from germline, CDR1 is MNHEY and CDR2 is SMNVEV (reference sequence). V lost 3 bases and J lost 3, with 15 bases in between. The CDR3 sequence is CASSLTSLGGYEQYF. The DNA for the CDR3 is TGTGCCAGCAGTTTGACCTCGCTTGGGGGCTACGAGCAGTACTTC.

The chain links TRBV4-3 to TRBJ1-2; D not resolved. Looked up from germline, CDR1 is LGHNA and CDR2 is YSLEER. The ends were cut back, 0 bases at V and 7 bases at J, with 9 bases in the middle. The CDR3 is made up of 13 amino acids. The CDR3: CASSQDHIGGYTF. CDR3 in DNA: TGCGCCAGCAGCCAAGATCATATCGGTGGCTACACCTTC.

This chain joins TRBV7-3 and TRBJ2-3; TRBD2 matches at 7 bases. V shed 1 base and J 1 base; nucleotides not matched to a gene: 2. The CDR3 loop spans 15 amino acids. Germline CDR1 is SGHTA and CDR2 is FQGTGA. The CDR3 DNA follows: TGTGCCAGCAGCTTAATGGCGGGGGGCACAGATACGCAGTATTTT. It specifies CASSLMAGGTDTQYF.

The rearrangement links TRBV11-2 to TRBJ1-5, with D perhaps TRBD1 (5 bases). V lost 3 bases, J lost 2 bases, and 14 bases lay in between. There are 16 residues in the CDR3. Germline assignment: CDR1 SGHAT and CDR2 FQNNGV. The CDR3 region is CASSLSGSGGNQPQHF. CDR3 DNA sequence: TGTGCCAGCAGCTTGTCAGGGTCGGGGGGCAATCAGCCCCAGCATTTT.

The V gene is TRBV7-3, the J gene TRBJ1-2; no firm D call. The germline V and J ends were trimmed by 5 bases and 1 base, with 14 bases remaining between them. The CDR3 runs 15 residues. CDR1 is SGHTA, CDR2 FQGTGA, per germline. DNA of the CDR3: TGTGCCAGCAGCCCCATCCCGGACGGTAACTATGGCTACACCTTC. This gives the protein CASSPIPDGNYGYTF.

The rearrangement joins TRBV6-5 to TRBJ1-1; D is unresolved. The V end was cut by 2 bases, the J end by 3 bases, with 7 bases between. This CDR3 is built from 13 residues. Germline CDR1 is MNHEY and CDR2 is SVGAGI. The CDR3 DNA reads TGTGCCAGCAGTTACCATCGGTACACTGAAGCTTTCTTT. Amino acid sequence: CASSYHRYTEAFF.

This chain connects TRBV27 to TRBJ2-1; 8 bases map to TRBD2. The CDR3 runs 15 residues. CDR1 is MNHEY, CDR2 SMNVEV, per germline (reference sequence). The trim removed 2 bases at V and 8 bases at J, leaving 8 bases unmatched. CDR3 DNA sequence: TGTGCCAGCAGTTTAGAACGGGGGGGCCTCGATGAGCAGTTCTTC. This encodes CASSLERGGLDEQFF.

DNA for the CDR3: TGTGCCAGCAGCCTAGCGGGGGGTCAAGAGACCCAGTACTTC. It codes for CASSLAGGQETQYF. V is TRBV11-3 and J is TRBJ2-5; TRBD2 aligns across 11 bases. The CDR3 loop spans 14 amino acids. J gave up 2 bases and V 5 bases, and 1 base lay outside the gene matches. Germline V CDR1 and CDR2: SGHNT, YENEEA.

V and J are TRBV13 and TRBJ1-2; TRBD1 aligns across 9 bases. The J segment lost 0 bases and the V segment lost 4 bases, leaving 12 bases of the junction unmatched. The CDR3 runs to 18 residues. Germline assignment: CDR1 PRHDT and CDR2 FYEKMQ (reference sequence). The DNA for the CDR3 is TGTGCCAGCAGCTCCCCAGTGGGACAGGGCCGGTCTAACTATGGCTACACCTTC. Amino acid sequence: CASSSPVGQGRSNYGYTF.

CDR3 nucleotides: TGCGCCAGCAGCCATCCGGGGCGGAGGGCCAATGAGCAGTTCTTC. Translating gives CASSHPGRRANEQFF. This rearrangement joins TRBV4-1 to TRBJ2-1; TRBD2 might be the D (6 bases). Germline CDR1 reads MGHRA; CDR2 reads YSYEKL. V lost 3 bases, J lost 6 bases, and 15 bases lay in between. There are 15 residues in the CDR3.

The chain employs TRBV4-3 and TRBJ1-3, with D possibly matching TRBD1 (5 bases). Germline CDR1 is LGHNA and CDR2 is YSLEER. The ends were cut back, 1 base at V and 4 bases at J, with 5 bases in the middle. The CDR3 is 13 amino acids. CDR3 sequence: CASSQGQGNTIYF. CDR3 in DNA: TGCGCCAGCAGCCAAGGACAGGGAAACACCATATATTTT.